Listed below are T cell receptor beta chains from one sample, sequenced in a study of radiation and T cells in renal cell carcinoma. Sequencing was performed with immunoSEQ multiplex PCR; in TCRdb, only in-frame clones are kept and a portion is missing. The table records over 8,500 clones, 55% to 70% of them present only once. The sample was tumor tissue, taken from a patient whose treatment was nephrectomy without radiotherapy. Receptors were obtained from a man in his 60s with renal cell carcinoma. CDR3s include the opening cysteine and the closing phenylalanine or tryptophan. A D gene is named only where the DNA matches it firmly. Clone size is not always given. Where it is, it says once, few, many or a class for expanded clones.

J,size,D,V,DNA,CDR3
TRBJ2-2,medium-sized,.,TRBV9,TGTGCCAGCACGAAGGCAGGTCGGAACACCGGGGAGCTGTTTTTT,CASTKAGRNTGELFF
TRBJ1-1,few,.,TRBV4-1,TGCGCCAGCAGCTCTAGCGAGACAGGAGGCACTGAAGCTTTCTTT,CASSSSETGGTEAFF
TRBJ1-6,.,TRBD1,TRBV2,TGTGCCAGCAGTGATAACGGACAGGGTTCACCCCTCCACTTT,CASSDNGQGSPLHF
TRBJ2-5,.,TRBD2,TRBV7-8,TGTGCCAGCAGTGGCTCCGGGGGGATGGAGACCCAGTACTTC,CASSGSGGMETQYF
TRBJ2-5,.,TRBD2,TRBV7-9,TGTGCCAGCAGCCCTTTGGGTGCGGGAGGTGAGACCCAGTACTTC,CASSPLGAGGETQYF
TRBJ2-1,.,.,TRBV10-2,TGCGCCAGCAGTTTGAACAATGAGCAGTTCTTC,CASSLNNEQFF
TRBJ1-5,.,.,TRBV5-4,TGTGCCAGCAGCTTGGGAGGGAGCAATCAGCCCCAGCATTTT,CASSLGGSNQPQHF
TRBJ1-1,.,TRBD1,TRBV5-5,TGTGCCAGCAGCGTAGATGTTACCGGGACAGCCAACACTGAAGCTTTCTTT,CASSVDVTGTANTEAFF
TRBJ1-6,once,.,TRBV19,TGTGCCAGTAGTATAGAGGGGGCGGATTCACCCCTCCACTTT,CASSIEGADSPLHF
TRBJ1-4,.,TRBD1,TRBV5-1,TGCGCCAGCAATGTCGCCGGGACAGGGGGTGAAAAACTGTTTTTT,CASNVAGTGGEKLFF
TRBJ2-3,once,TRBD1,TRBV5-1,TGCGCCAGCAGCTTGGACGACAGGGAACTCACAGATACGCAGTATTTT,CASSLDDRELTDTQYF
TRBJ2-1,.,.,TRBV7-5,TGTGCCAGCAGCTTCGGGTCCCGCTTTACCGGTGAGCAGTTCTTC,CASSFGSRFTGEQFF
TRBJ2-3,few,.,TRBV27,TGTGCCAGCAGTCCACAGGGCCTCGACACAGATACGCAGTATTTT,CASSPQGLDTDTQYF
TRBJ2-2,.,TRBD2,TRBV5-1,TGCGCCAGCAGCCCAGTAGCGGGGGGGCTGGTCGGGGAGCTGTTTTTT,CASSPVAGGLVGELFF
TRBJ1-3,.,.,TRBV11-2,TGTGCCAGCAGCTTGAAGGGGGGCGCTGGAAACACCATATATTTT,CASSLKGGAGNTIYF
TRBJ2-7,few,.,TRBV5-6,TGTGCCAGCAGCTCCCTCTCCTACGAGCAGTACTTC,CASSSLSYEQYF
TRBJ1-2,once,.,TRBV6-1,TGTGCCAGCAGTTTACAGGGAAACTATGGCTACACCTTC,CASSLQGNYGYTF
TRBJ2-7,.,.,TRBV7-2,TGTGCCAGCAGCTTTCGTTGGCAGGGAACTTACGAGCAGTACTTC,CASSFRWQGTYEQYF
TRBJ1-2,few,.,TRBV29-1,TGCAGCGTTGAAGGGTCAGCACCTCGCGGGACCTTC,CSVEGSAPRGTF
TRBJ2-1,few,.,TRBV9,TGTGCCAGCAGCGTAGGGGCAGTCTCCTACAATGAGCAGTTCTTC,CASSVGAVSYNEQFF
TRBJ1-3,.,TRBD1,TRBV28,TGTGCCAGCAGTTTCCAGGGGGGCTCTGGAAACACCATATATTTT,CASSFQGGSGNTIYF
TRBJ1-2,few,.,TRBV11-2,TGTGCCAGCAGCTTAGGCCAGGCTTATGGCTACACCTTC,CASSLGQAYGYTF
TRBJ2-7,.,TRBD2,TRBV30,TGTGCCTGGAGGGTGACTAGCGGGTCCTCCTACGAGCAGTACTTC,CAWRVTSGSSYEQYF
TRBJ2-5,.,TRBD2,TRBV7-2,TGTGCCAGCAGTCCTTGGGGGACTAGCGGAGGAGGAGAGACCCAGTACTTC,CASSPWGTSGGGETQYF
TRBJ2-1,once,TRBD2,TRBV11-3,TGTGCCAGCAGTTACGGACTAGCGGGAGGTCGGAATGAGCAGTTCTTC,CASSYGLAGGRNEQFF
TRBJ1-3,.,TRBD1,TRBV6-1,TGTGCCAGCAATCGACAGGGGTTCTCTGGAAACACCATATATTTT,CASNRQGFSGNTIYF
TRBJ2-1,.,.,TRBV7-9,TGTGCCAGCAGCTTAGGATACGGGGTTAGCTCCTACAATGAGCAGTTCTTC,CASSLGYGVSSYNEQFF
TRBJ1-2,.,.,TRBV6-1,TGTGCCAGCAGTGAATCCCCCGGACCGGTCTGGGGCTACACCTTC,CASSESPGPVWGYTF
TRBJ1-3,.,.,TRBV4-2,TGTGCCAGCAGCCAAGAATTGGGGGGCTCTGGAAACACCATATATTTT,CASSQELGGSGNTIYF
TRBJ2-7,.,TRBD1,TRBV6-6,TGTGCCAGCAGTAGGTTCGGGGACAGGGGGTACTACGAGCAGTACTTC,CASSRFGDRGYYEQYF
TRBJ1-2,.,.,TRBV30,TGTGCCTGGAGTGACTTTGAGGGAGAGTATGGCTACACCTTC,CAWSDFEGEYGYTF
TRBJ2-2,few,.,TRBV5-8,TGTGCCAGCAGCTTGAAGCGGACCGGGGAGCTGTTTTTT,CASSLKRTGELFF
TRBJ2-7,.,.,TRBV7-2,TGTGCCAGCAGCTTTGGGGGGGCCAGCTCCTACGAGCAGTACTTC,CASSFGGASSYEQYF
TRBJ2-3,.,.,TRBV30,TGTGCCTGGAGTTTGGCAGGCGGCACAGATACGCAGTATTTT,CAWSLAGGTDTQYF
TRBJ2-1,.,.,TRBV2,TGTGCCAGCAGTGGGGTAGGAGGGGATGAGCAGTTCTTC,CASSGVGGDEQFF
TRBJ2-1,.,.,TRBV10-3,TGTGCCATCACCGGTTACCCCCTCAATGAGCAGTTCTTC,CAITGYPLNEQFF
TRBJ2-5,once,.,TRBV28,TGTGCCAGCGGTAGCGGAGGGGAGACCCAGTACTTC,CASGSGGETQYF
TRBJ2-7,.,TRBD2,TRBV7-2,TGTGCCAGCAGCCCCGCAGCCGGGAGGAACTCCTACGAGCAGTACTTC,CASSPAAGRNSYEQYF
TRBJ2-7,.,.,TRBV10-1,TGCGCCAGCAGTGTCGGATCAGTTTTCTACGAGCAGTACTTC,CASSVGSVFYEQYF
TRBJ1-3,.,.,TRBV19,TGTGCCAGTACCTCGGGGGCGACTGGAAACACCATATATTTT,CASTSGATGNTIYF
TRBJ1-2,.,.,TRBV19,TGTGCCAGTAAGCTCCATACTGACTATGGCTACACCTTC,CASKLHTDYGYTF
TRBJ1-1,few,.,TRBV7-9,TGTGCCAGCAGCCCACTAGGGGGGAGAGGTGAAGCTTTCTTT,CASSPLGGRGEAFF
TRBJ2-1,once,TRBD1,TRBV18,TGTGCCAGCTCACCTTCCGCCGGGACAGGGGGCCCCTACAATGAGCAGTTCTTC,CASSPSAGTGGPYNEQFF
TRBJ2-1,.,TRBD2,TRBV6-5,TGTGCCAGCAGTTATCGACTAGCGGTCGATGAGCAGTTCTTC,CASSYRLAVDEQFF
TRBJ2-1,.,.,TRBV11-2,TGTGCCAGCAGCTTAGCCCCTCTCGTCGGGAGCTACAATGAGCAGTTCTTC,CASSLAPLVGSYNEQFF
TRBJ2-7,.,.,TRBV4-3,TGCGCCAGCAGCCAAGATAACCGCTACGAGCAGTACTTC,CASSQDNRYEQYF
TRBJ1-1,.,.,TRBV29-1,TGCAGCGTTGAAGATCTTCATGGTATGGCTGAAGCTTTCTTT,CSVEDLHGMAEAFF
TRBJ1-1,.,.,TRBV6-5,TGTGCCAGCAGGCTTACAAACACTGAAGCTTTCTTT,CASRLTNTEAFF
TRBJ1-2,.,TRBD1,TRBV30,TGTGCCCGGAGCGGGACAGGGAGCTCTAACTATGGCTACACCTTC,CARSGTGSSNYGYTF
TRBJ2-6,.,.,TRBV19,TGTGGGTCTGGGGCCAACGTCCTGACTTTC,CGSGANVLTF
TRBJ2-1,.,.,TRBV5-6,TGTGCCAGCAGCTTCCCAGGGGACAATGAGCAGTTCTTC,CASSFPGDNEQFF